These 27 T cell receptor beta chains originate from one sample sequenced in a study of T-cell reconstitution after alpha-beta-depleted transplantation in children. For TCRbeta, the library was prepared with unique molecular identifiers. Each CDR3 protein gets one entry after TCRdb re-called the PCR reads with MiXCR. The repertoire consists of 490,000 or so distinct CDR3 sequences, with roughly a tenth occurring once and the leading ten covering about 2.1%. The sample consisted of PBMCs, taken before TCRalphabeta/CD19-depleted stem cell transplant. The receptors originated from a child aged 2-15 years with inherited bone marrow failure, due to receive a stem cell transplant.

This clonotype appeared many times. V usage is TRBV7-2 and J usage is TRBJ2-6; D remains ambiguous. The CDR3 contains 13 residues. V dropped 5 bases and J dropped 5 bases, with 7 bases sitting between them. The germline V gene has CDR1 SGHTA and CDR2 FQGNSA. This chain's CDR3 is CASSLRRANVLTF. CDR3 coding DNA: TGTGCCAGCAGCCTTAGGAGGGCCAACGTCCTGACTTTC.

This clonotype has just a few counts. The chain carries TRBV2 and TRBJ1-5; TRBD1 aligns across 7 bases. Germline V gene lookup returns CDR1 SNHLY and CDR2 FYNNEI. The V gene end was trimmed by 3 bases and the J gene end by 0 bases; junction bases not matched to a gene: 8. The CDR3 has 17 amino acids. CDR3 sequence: CASSEPQGTLSNQPQHF. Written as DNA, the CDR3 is TGTGCCAGCAGTGAGCCACAGGGGACGCTTAGCAATCAGCCCCAGCATTTT.

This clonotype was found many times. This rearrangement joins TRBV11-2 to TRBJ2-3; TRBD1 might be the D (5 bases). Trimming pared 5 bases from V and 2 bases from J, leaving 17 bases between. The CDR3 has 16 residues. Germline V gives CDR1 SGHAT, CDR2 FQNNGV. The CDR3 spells CASSLLTPGATDTQYF. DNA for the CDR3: TGTGCCAGCAGCCTTCTTACTCCTGGGGCCACAGATACGCAGTATTTT. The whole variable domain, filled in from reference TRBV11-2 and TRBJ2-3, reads EAGVAQSPRYKIIEKRQSVAFWCNPISGHATLYWYQQILGQGPKLLIQFQNNGVVDDSQLPKDRFSAERLKGVDSTLKIQPAKLEDSAVYLCASSLLTPGATDTQYFGPGTRLTVL.

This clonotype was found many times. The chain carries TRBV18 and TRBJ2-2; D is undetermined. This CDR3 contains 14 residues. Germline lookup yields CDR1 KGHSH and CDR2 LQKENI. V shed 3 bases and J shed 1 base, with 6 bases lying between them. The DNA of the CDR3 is TGTGCCAGCTCACCGTTTATGAACACCGGGGAGCTGTTTTTT. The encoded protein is CASSPFMNTGELFF.

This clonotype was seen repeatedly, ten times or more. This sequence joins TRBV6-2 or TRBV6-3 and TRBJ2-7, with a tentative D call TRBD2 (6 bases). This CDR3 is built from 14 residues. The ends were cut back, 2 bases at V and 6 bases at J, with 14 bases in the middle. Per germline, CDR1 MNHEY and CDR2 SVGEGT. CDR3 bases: TGTGCCAGCAGTTACAGACTAGAAGTTGGCGAGCAGTACTTC. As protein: CASSYRLEVGEQYF.

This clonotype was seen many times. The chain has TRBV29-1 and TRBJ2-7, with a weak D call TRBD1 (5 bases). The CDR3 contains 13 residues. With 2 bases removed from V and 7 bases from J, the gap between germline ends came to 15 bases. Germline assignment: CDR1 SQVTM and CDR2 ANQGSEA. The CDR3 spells CSVEQGASGEQYF. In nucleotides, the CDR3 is TGCAGCGTTGAACAGGGTGCGTCCGGGGAGCAGTACTTC.

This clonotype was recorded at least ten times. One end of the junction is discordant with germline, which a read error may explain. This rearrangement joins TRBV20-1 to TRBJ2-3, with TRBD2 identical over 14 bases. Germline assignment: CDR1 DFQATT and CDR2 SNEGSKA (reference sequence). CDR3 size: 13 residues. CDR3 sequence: CSAEGTSGSLSWF. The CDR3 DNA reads TGCAGTGCGGAAGGGACTAGCGGGAGTTTGTCCTGGTTT.

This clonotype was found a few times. CDR3 in amino acids: CASRLWGGNPEAFF. The CDR3 DNA reads as TGTGCCAGCCGCCTCTGGGGGGGCAACCCTGAAGCTTTCTTT. The V and J genes are TRBV2 and TRBJ1-1; a weak D match, TRBD1 (6 bases). The V and J ends lost 8 bases and 6 bases respectively, with 19 bases between them. The germline gives CDR1 SNHLY, CDR2 FYNNEI. The CDR3 has 14 residues.

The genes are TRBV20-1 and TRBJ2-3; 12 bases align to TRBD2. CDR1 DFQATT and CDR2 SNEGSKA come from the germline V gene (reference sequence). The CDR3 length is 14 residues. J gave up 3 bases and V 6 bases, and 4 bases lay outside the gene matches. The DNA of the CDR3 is TGCAGTGCCGATGGACTAGCGGGAACAGATACGCAGTATTTT. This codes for CSADGLAGTDTQYF.

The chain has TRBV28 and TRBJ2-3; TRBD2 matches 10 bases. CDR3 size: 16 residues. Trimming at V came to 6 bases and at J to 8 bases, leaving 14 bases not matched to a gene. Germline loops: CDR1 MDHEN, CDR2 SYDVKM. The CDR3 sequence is CASRSPESGRAFTQYF. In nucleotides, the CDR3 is TGTGCCAGCAGATCCCCCGAGAGCGGGAGGGCCTTTACGCAGTATTTT.

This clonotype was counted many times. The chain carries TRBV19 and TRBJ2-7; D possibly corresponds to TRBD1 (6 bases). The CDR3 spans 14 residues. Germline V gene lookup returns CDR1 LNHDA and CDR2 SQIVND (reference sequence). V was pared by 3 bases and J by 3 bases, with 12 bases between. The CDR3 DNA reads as TGTGCCAGTAGTATCGCACAGGGAATCTACGAGCAGTACTTC. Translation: CASSIAQGIYEQYF.

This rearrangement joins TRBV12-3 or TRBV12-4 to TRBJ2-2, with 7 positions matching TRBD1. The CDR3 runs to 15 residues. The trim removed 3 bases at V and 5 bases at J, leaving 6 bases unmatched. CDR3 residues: CASSLGVRGTGELFF. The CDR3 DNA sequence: TGTGCCAGCAGTTTGGGTGTCAGGGGGACCGGGGAGCTGTTTTTT.

For the CDR3, the DNA is TGTGCCAGCAGCCACGATGCGGGACTAACTTACAATGAGCAGTTCTTC. It encodes CASSHDAGLTYNEQFF. The chain combines TRBV5-4 with TRBJ2-1, with 7 bases that match TRBD2. The CDR3 is made up of 16 amino acids. Germline V CDR1 and CDR2: SGHNT, YYREEE (reference sequence). V was clipped by 4 bases and J by 4 bases; unmatched bases: 11. Drawing the rest from reference TRBV5-4 and TRBJ2-1, the complete variable domain is ETGVTQSPTHLIKTRGQQVTLRCSSQSGHNTVSWYQQALGQGPQFIFQYYREEENGRGNFPPRFSGLQFPNYSSELNVNALELDDSALYLCASSHDAGLTYNEQFFGPGTRLTVL.

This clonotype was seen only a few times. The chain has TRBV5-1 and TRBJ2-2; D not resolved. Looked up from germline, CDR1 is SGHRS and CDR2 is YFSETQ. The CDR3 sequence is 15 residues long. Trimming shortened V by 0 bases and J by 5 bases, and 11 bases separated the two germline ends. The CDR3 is CASSLGIIGTGELFF. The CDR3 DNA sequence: TGCGCCAGCAGCTTGGGGATCATAGGGACCGGGGAGCTGTTTTTT.

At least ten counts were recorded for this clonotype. The chain's CDR3 is CASSSLGSNTEAFF. In DNA form, the CDR3 reads TGTGCCAGCAGTTCCCTCGGATCGAACACTGAAGCTTTCTTT. The chain employs TRBV6-5 and TRBJ1-1; D ambiguous. The germline V gene has CDR1 MNHEY and CDR2 SVGAGI. The CDR3 runs to 14 residues. V shed 4 bases and J shed 1 base, with 10 bases lying between them.

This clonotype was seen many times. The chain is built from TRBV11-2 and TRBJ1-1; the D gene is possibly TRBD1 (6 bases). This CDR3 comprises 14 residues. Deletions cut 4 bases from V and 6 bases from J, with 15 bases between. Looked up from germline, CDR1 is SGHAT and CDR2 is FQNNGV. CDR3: CASSSVKQGPEAFF. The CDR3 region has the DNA TGTGCCAGCAGCTCCGTTAAACAGGGACCTGAAGCTTTCTTT.

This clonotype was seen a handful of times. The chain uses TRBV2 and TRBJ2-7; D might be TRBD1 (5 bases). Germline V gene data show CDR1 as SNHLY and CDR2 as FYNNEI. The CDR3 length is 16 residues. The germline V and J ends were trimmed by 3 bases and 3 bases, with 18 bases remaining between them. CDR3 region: CASSDPGQNSVYEQYF. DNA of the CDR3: TGTGCCAGCAGTGACCCCGGACAAAACTCCGTCTACGAGCAGTACTTC.

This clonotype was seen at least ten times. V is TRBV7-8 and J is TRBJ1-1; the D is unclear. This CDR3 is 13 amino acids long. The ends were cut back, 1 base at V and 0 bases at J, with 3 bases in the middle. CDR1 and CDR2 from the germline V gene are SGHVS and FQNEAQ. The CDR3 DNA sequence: TGTGCCAGCAGCTTAGACATGAACACTGAAGCTTTCTTT. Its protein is CASSLDMNTEAFF.

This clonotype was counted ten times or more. The CDR3, as DNA: TGTGCCAGCAGCCCCGTAACTGGGACCTACTCTGGAAACACCATATATTTT. Translation gives CASSPVTGTYSGNTIYF. The chain carries TRBV7-6 and TRBJ1-3; a weak D match, TRBD1 (5 bases). V lost 5 bases, J lost 0 bases, and 17 bases lay in between. In germline, CDR1 is SGHVS, CDR2 FNYEAQ. The CDR3 is made up of 17 amino acids.

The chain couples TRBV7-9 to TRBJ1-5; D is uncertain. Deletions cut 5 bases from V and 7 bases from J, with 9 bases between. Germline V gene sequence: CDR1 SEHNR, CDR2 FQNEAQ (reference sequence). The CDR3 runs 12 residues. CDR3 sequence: CASSPPGQPQHF. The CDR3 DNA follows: TGTGCCAGCAGCCCCCCGGGGCAGCCCCAGCATTTT.

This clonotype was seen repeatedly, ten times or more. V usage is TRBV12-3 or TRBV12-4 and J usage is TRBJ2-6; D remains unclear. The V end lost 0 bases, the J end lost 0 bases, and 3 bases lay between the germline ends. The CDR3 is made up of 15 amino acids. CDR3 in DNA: TGTGCCAGCAGTTTAGCGGCCTCTGGGGCCAACGTCCTGACTTTC. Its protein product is CASSLAASGANVLTF.

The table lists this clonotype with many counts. The chain's CDR3 is CASSPRLAENYNEQFF. The CDR3 DNA reads TGTGCCAGCTCACCACGCTTAGCGGAGAACTACAATGAGCAGTTCTTC. V usage is TRBV18 and J usage is TRBJ2-1; D is perhaps TRBD2 (6 bases). CDR3 size: 16 residues. The V end was cut by 1 base, the J end by 3 bases, with 13 bases between. Germline CDR1 and CDR2: KGHSH and LQKENI.

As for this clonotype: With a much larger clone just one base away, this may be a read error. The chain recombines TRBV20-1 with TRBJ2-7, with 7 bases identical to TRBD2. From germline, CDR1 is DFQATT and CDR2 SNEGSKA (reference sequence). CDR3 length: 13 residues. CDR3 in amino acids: CSATWTSRGEQNF. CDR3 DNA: TGCAGTGCTACTTGGACTAGTCGTGGCGAGCAGAACTTC.

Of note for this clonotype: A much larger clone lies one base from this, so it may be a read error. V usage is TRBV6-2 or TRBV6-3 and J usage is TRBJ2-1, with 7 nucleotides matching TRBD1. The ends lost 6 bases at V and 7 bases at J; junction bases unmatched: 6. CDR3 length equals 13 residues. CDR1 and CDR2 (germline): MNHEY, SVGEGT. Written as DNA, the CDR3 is TGTGCCAGCAGAAGAACAGGGGAGAATGAGCAGTTCTTC. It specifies CASRRTGENEQFF.

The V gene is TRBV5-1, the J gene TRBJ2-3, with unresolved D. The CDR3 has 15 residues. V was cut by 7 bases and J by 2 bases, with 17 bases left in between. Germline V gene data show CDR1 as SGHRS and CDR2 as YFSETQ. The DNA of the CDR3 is TGCGCCAGCGGTTTGATGTACGCGTACACAGATACGCAGTATTTT. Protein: CASGLMYAYTDTQYF. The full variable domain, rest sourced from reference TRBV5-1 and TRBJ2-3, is KAGVTQTPRYLIKTRGQQVTLSCSPISGHRSVSWYQQTPGQGLQFLFEYFSETQRNKGNFPGRFSGRQFSNSRSEMNVSTLELGDSALYLCASGLMYAYTDTQYFGPGTRLTVL.

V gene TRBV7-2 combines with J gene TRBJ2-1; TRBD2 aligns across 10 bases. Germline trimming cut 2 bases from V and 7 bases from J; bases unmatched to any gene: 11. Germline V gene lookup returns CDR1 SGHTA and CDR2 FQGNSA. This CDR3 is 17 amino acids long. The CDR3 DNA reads TGTGCCAGCAGCTTAAGCTTTAGGACTAGCGGAGATAATGAGCAGTTCTTC. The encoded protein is CASSLSFRTSGDNEQFF.

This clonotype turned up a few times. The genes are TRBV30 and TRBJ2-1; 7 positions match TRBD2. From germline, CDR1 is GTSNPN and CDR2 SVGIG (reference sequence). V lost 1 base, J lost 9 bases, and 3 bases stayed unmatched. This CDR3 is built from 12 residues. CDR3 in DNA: TGTGCCTGGAGTGAACTAGCGAGTGAGCAGTTCTTC. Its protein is CAWSELASEQFF. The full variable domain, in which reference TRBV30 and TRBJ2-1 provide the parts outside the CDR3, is SQTIHQWPATLVQPVGSPLSLECTVEGTSNPNLYWYRQAAGRGLQLLFYSVGIGQISSEVPQNLSASRPQDRQFILSSKKLLLSDSGFYLCAWSELASEQFFGPGTRLTVL.